Sequencing of this T cell receptor (beta chain) was carried out in a study of cytomegalovirus exposure and HLA in healthy donors (dated by TCRdb to about 2017). Turning to the overall study: A later analysis indicated that the 130 or so validation repertoires were generated on the platform also employed for the approximately 670 repertoires of the first cohort. The study aimed to test whether signatures of past pathogen exposure could be identified by cataloging public T cell receptors. To predict cytomegalovirus infection status, the study combined high-throughput TCR immunosequencing, statistical association of individual TCRs with disease status, and machine learning. Besides the first cohort of 666 subjects, a separate validation cohort made up of over 95 different subjects was used. Results the study describes overall, beyond this receptor: In vitro tests confirmed that a few of the cytomegalovirus-associated TCR beta chains recognize cytomegalovirus antigens. The authors suggested that the approach could potentially be extended to other disease states and immunological phenotypes. The study gave a list of more than 150 TCR beta chains associated with cytomegalovirus. Most TCR sequences were observed very rarely across donors, whereas some public TCRs were present in many individuals. A later analysis had no HLA typing for the validation cohort, so co-occurrence there was scored across all 130 or so repertoires. Of the cluster scores, 90% to 95% were above 0 in a later analysis, which found that TCRs clustered in the first cohort also tended to co-occur in the approximately 110 validation repertoires. In both the original and validation cohorts, the classifier was reported to diagnose cytomegalovirus status with high specificity and sensitivity.

The donors belonged to the validation cohort of about 120 subjects, which was separate from the approximately 700-subject first cohort. Details on this clone: Its binding antigen is unknown. No qualities accompany the bases; no much larger clone lies one base away.

CDR1 and CDR2, looked up from the germline V gene, are KGHSH and LQKENI. The cysteine opens and the phenylalanine closes a CDR3 of 15 amino acids. The sequence is cut down to CDR3 DNA, 45 bases in frame from base 1. V loses 5 bases, J loses 0 bases, and the germline ends lie 10 bases apart. Preparation of the library involved the immunoSEQ multiplex PCR assay. The original methods were these. A statistical classification framework was built for diagnosing cytomegalovirus status from the catalog of TCR beta chain sequences. Drawn from immuneACCESS, this table holds only the in-frame rearrangements with V and J called that TCRdb kept. Clones are partly lost; checked studies trace under half to an unresolved V gene and leave the rest unexplained. V and J calls and clone size are given by that table; D and trimming were obtained from the DNA. The sample profile shows 150,000 to 200,000 clones; around 88% of them were found once. The ten largest clones capture more than 1.2% of the sample.

Material: PBMCs. The sequence was collected from a woman between 18 and 29 years old in good health and CMV-seronegative. The sequence joins TRBV18 to TRBJ2-2; the D gene remains uncertain. CDR3 region: CASSVSLSNTGELFF. The DNA reads as follows: TGTGCCAGCTCAGTCAGTTTGTCGAACACCGGGGAGCTGTTTTTT.